This TCR beta chain came from a study of shared clonotypes between healthy human individuals. Broader study findings: In this cohort, only blood was sampled, and tissue repertoires likely differ. Sharing of clonotypes among donors was expected to vary with sequencing depth.

Germline V gene data show CDR1 as SGHTA and CDR2 as FQGTGA. The CDR3 runs 17 residues. All donors were healthy HIV-negative adults lacking recent acute infections or vaccinations. Assay: immunoSEQ multiplex PCR; the TCRdb copy retains only in-frame clones and omits some. Of about 490,000 clones listed, about 85% are singletons. Of note for this clone: Its target is not known. Germline is not matched at one junction end, which may reflect a read error.

The TCR originated in a middle-aged woman in good health. Some clones in this sample may be carry-over from other donors' samples. The material sequenced was PBMCs. The J gene is TRBJ1-5, the V gene TRBV7-3, with TRBD1 matching 7 bases. Written as DNA, the CDR3 is TGTACCAGCAGCTTAGGTGGAGCCGTACAGGGGAATCAGCACCAGCATTTT. Translated: CTSSLGGAVQGNQHQHF.